The text below deals with one TCR beta chain. Its antigen remains unknown. The CDR3 totals 13 residues. The germline V and J ends were trimmed by 0 bases and 4 bases, with 9 bases remaining between them. Germline V CDR1 and CDR2: GTSNPN, SVGIG (reference sequence). The sample originates from a study of CD8+ T cells in alopecia areata. Study details: A regimen of oral tofacitinib, 5 to 10 mg twice daily, was given to treated patients. The percentage of affected scalp area served as the score of severity for treated patients.

Treatment described: oral pan-JAK inhibitor, 5-10 mg twice daily. General study results and limits: Administration of tofacitinib significantly diminished scalp clonality and expanded CD8+ clones within the top 100.

cDNA serving as the sequencing template came from extracted, reverse transcribed RNA. The method was immunoSEQ multiplex PCR; TCRdb's version includes in-frame clones alone and lacks a portion of them. This sample yields about 190,000 clones, of which 60% are seen a single time; less than 0.8% belongs to the top ten. The V gene is TRBV30, the J gene TRBJ2-5; D gene uncertain. The sample consisted of CD4+ T cells sorted from blood, taken at week 4, from a patient treated with tofacitinib. The receptor's source is a human donor with alopecia areata. CDR3 protein: CAWSVGSPETQYF. The CDR3, as DNA: TGTGCCTGGAGTGTAGGTAGCCCAGAGACCCAGTACTTC.